This T cell receptor (beta chain) appears in the sequencing data of a study of T cell repertoires in cytomegalovirus infection. This clonotype was recorded at least ten times. The antigen remains undetermined. Trimming removed 3 bases from V and 11 bases from J, with 22 bases in between. The CDR3 runs 15 residues. In germline, CDR1 is SGHTA, CDR2 FQGNSA. Each CDR3 protein is one row after TCRdb ran MiXCR on the reads. Here the sample spans hundreds of thousands of distinct CDR3 sequences, roughly 36% being singletons. V gene TRBV7-2 combines with J gene TRBJ1-1; TRBD1 is a possible D gene (6 bases). The sequencing used cultured PBMCs, collected from culture after CMV antigen stimulation. This receptor was identified in a human donor in good health (CMV status not recorded). Some clones in this sample may be carry-over from other donors' samples. The CDR3 coding sequence is TGTGCCAGCAGCTTGGGGGCCATGACCCGGTCAGGGGCTTTCTTT. Amino acids: CASSLGAMTRSGAFF.